This TCR beta chain is drawn from a study of blood T cell repertoires in COVID-19. On the study more broadly: Collection of acute and convalescent COVID-19 samples took place in the United States, Italy and Spain.

Germline V gene sequence: CDR1 LNHDA, CDR2 SQIVND (reference sequence). V dropped 6 bases and J dropped 5 bases, with 7 bases sitting between them. The CDR3 sequence is 12 residues long. In the study's own analysis: Quantification of nucleated cells was approximated via reference gene primer amplification. Sequencing was performed with immunoSEQ multiplex PCR; in TCRdb, only in-frame clones are kept and a portion is missing. V and J calls and clone size follow that table, whereas D and trimming were derived from the DNA. Of approximately 100,000 clones listed, approximately 90% are singletons. This rearrangement joins TRBV19 to TRBJ1-4, with D tentatively TRBD1 (5 bases). Input material: peripheral blood. The TCR sequence derives from a human donor with acute or convalescent COVID-19. The donor label of this sample is uncertain. The DNA for the CDR3 is TGTGCCAGTAGACAGGAAAATGAAAAACTGTTTTTT. Translated, it gives CASRQENEKLFF.